This T cell receptor (beta chain) was sequenced for a study of T cell responses to AZD1222 COVID-19 vaccine. Study conclusions and caveats: The study found vaccine-associated CD4 TCRs spanning spike, dominant at 160-218 and 743-854. Baseline seropositivity characterized only six AZD1222 recipients. Spike-specific TCRs gained breadth and depth after people received two AZD1222 doses. The donor cohort was predominantly white British with a female majority, and clonal diversity may have been underestimated.

Repertoires were generated with immunoSEQ multiplex PCR, while TCRdb's copy carries only in-frame clones and drops some. Here the sample spans 190,000 or so clones, about 89% being singletons. Germline V gives CDR1 ENHRY, CDR2 SYGVKD. Trimming took off 2 bases at V and 0 bases at J, with 5 bases between the two ends. CDR3 size: 14 residues. Of note for this clone: Its target is unknown.

The sample here was peripheral blood, taken 28 days after the second AZD1222 dose. The sequence derives from an adult who received the AZD1222 COVID-19 vaccine. This chain links TRBV10-3 with TRBJ1-5, with D uncertain. The CDR3 loop is CAISEGYSNQPQHF. CDR3 DNA: TGTGCCATCAGTGAGGGGTATAGCAATCAGCCCCAGCATTTT.